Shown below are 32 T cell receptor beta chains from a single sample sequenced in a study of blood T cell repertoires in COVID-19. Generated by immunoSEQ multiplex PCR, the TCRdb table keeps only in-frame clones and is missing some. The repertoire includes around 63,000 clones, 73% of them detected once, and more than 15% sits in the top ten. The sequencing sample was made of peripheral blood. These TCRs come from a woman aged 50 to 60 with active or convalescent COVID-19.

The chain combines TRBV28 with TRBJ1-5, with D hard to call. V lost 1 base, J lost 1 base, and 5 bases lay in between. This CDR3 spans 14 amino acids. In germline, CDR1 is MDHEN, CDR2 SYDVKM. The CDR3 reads CASSLSVSNQPQHF. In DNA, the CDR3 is TGTGCCAGCAGTTTATCGGTGAGCAATCAGCCCCAGCATTTT.

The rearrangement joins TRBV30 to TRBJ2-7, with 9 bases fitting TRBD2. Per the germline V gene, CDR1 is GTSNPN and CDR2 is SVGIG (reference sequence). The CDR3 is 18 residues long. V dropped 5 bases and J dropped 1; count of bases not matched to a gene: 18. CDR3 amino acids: CAWGLRASGIRFSYEQYF. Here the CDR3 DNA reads TGTGCCTGGGGTCTGCGGGCTAGCGGGATCAGATTTTCCTACGAGCAGTACTTC.

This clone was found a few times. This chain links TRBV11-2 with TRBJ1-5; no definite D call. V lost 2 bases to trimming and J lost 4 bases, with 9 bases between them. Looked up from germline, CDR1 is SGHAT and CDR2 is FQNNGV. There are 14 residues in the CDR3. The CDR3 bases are TGTGCCAGCAGCTTACTGTCGGAGAATCAGCCCCAGCATTTT. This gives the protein CASSLLSENQPQHF.

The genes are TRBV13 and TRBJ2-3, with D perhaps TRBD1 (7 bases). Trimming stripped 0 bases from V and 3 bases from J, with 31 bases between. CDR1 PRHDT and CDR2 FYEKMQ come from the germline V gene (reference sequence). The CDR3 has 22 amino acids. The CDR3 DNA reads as TGTGCCAGCAGCTTAGGGCCACTTGGGGTTTTTGGAGGGGGCGAACATACAGATACGCAGTATTTT. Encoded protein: CASSLGPLGVFGGGEHTDTQYF.

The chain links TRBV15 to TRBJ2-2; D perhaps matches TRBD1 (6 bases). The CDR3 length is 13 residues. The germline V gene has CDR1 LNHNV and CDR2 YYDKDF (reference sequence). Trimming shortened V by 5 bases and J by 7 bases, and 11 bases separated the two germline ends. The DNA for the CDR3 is TGTGCCACCAGCGTAACAGGGAACGGGGAGCTGTTTTTT. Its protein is CATSVTGNGELFF.

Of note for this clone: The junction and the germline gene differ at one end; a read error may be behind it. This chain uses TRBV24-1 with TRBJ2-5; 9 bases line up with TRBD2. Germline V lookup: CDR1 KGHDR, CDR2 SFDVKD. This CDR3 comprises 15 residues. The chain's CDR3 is CAISDLLAGQETQYF. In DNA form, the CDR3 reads TGTGCCATCAGTGATTTGCTAGCGGGGCAAGAGACCCAGTACTTC.

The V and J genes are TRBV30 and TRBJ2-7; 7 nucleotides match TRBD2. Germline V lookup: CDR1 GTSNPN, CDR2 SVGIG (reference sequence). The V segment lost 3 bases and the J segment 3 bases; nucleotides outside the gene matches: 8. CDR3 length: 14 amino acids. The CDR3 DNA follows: TGTGCCTGGAGGGTGGCGGGAGATAACTACGAGCAGTACTTC. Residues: CAWRVAGDNYEQYF.

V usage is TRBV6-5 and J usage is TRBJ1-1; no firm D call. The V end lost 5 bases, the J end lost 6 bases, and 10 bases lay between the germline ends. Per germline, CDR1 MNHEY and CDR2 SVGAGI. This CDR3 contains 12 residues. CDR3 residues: CASSPSGSEAFF. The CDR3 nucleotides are TGTGCCAGCAGTCCCTCGGGTTCTGAAGCTTTCTTT.

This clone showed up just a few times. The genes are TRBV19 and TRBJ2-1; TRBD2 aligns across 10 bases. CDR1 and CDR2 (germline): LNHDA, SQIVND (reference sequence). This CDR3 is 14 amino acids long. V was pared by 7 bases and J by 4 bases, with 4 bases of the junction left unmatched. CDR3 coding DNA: TGTGCCAGTAAGAGGACTAGCGGATACAATGAGCAGTTCTTC. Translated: CASKRTSGYNEQFF.

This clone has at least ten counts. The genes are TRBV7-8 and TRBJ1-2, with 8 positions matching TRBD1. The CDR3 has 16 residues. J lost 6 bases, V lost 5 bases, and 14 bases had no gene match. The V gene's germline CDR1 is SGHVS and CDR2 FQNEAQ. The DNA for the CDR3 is TGTGCCAGCAGCCCCCGTAATGGACAGGGATGGGATGGCTACACCTTC. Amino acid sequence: CASSPRNGQGWDGYTF.

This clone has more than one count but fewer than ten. CDR3 DNA sequence: TGTGCCAGCAGCGAGCACGCGGGGGATCAGCCCCAGCATTTT. It is translated as CASSEHAGDQPQHF. The chain joins TRBV9 to TRBJ1-5; tentative D call: TRBD1 (5 bases). V lost 3 bases and J 5 bases, leaving 12 bases between the germline ends. Per the germline V gene, CDR1 is SGDLS and CDR2 is YYNGEE. CDR3 length: 14 amino acids.

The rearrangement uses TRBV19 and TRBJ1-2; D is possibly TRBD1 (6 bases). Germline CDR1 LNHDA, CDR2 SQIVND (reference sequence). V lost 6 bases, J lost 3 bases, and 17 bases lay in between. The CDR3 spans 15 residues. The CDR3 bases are TGTGCCAGTAGACCATTGGGGGCGCGAGACTATGGCTACACCTTC. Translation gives CASRPLGARDYGYTF. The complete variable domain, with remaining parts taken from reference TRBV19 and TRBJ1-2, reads DGGITQSPKYLFRKEGQNVTLSCEQNLNHDAMYWYRQDPGQGLRLIYYSQIVNDFQKGDIAEGYSVSREKKESFPLTVTSAQKNPTAFYLCASRPLGARDYGYTFGSGTRLTVV.

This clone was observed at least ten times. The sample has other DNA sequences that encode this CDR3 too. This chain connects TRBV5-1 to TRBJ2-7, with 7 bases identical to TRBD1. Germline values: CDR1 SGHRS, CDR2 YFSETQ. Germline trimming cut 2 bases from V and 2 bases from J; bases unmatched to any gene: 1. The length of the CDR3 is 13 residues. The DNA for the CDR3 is TGCGCCAGCAGCTTCCAGGGGGCCTACGAGCAGTACTTC. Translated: CASSFQGAYEQYF. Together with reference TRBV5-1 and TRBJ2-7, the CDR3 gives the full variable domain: KAGVTQTPRYLIKTRGQQVTLSCSPISGHRSVSWYQQTPGQGLQFLFEYFSETQRNKGNFPGRFSGRQFSNSRSEMNVSTLELGDSALYLCASSFQGAYEQYFGPGTRLTVT.

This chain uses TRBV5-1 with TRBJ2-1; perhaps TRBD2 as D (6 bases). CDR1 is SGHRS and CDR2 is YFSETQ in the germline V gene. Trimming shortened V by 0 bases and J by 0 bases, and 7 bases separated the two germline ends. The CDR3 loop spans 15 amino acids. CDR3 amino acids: CASSLDGSSYNEQFF. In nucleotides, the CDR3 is TGCGCCAGCAGCTTGGACGGGAGCTCCTACAATGAGCAGTTCTTC.

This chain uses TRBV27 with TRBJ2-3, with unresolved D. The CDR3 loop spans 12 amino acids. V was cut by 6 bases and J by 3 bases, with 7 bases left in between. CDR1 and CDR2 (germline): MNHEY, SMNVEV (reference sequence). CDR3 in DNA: TGTGCCAGCAGCTCCCGGACAGATACGCAGTATTTT. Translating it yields CASSSRTDTQYF.

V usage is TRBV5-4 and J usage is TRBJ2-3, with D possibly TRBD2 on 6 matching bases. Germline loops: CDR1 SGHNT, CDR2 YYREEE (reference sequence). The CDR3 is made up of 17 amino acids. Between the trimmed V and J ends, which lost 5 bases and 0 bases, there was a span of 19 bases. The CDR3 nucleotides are TGTGCCAGCAGAAGGGGACTCCAACTACCTAGCACAGATACGCAGTATTTT. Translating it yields CASRRGLQLPSTDTQYF. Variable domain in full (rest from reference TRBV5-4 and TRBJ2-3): ETGVTQSPTHLIKTRGQQVTLRCSSQSGHNTVSWYQQALGQGPQFIFQYYREEENGRGNFPPRFSGLQFPNYSSELNVNALELDDSALYLCASRRGLQLPSTDTQYFGPGTRLTVL.

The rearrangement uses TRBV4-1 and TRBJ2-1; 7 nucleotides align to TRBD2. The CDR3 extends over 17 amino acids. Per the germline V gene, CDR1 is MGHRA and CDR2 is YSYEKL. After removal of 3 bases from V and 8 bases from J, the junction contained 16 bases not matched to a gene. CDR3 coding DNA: TGCGCCAGCAGCCAGGACCCCGGGACTAACCGTAGGGATGAGCAGTTCTTC. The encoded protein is CASSQDPGTNRRDEQFF.

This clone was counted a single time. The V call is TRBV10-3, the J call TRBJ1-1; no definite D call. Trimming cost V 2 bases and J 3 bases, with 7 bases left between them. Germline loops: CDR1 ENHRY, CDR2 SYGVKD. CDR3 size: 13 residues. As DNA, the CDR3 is TGTGCCATCAGTGAGGGCGCGGACACTGAAGCTTTCTTT. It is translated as CAISEGADTEAFF.

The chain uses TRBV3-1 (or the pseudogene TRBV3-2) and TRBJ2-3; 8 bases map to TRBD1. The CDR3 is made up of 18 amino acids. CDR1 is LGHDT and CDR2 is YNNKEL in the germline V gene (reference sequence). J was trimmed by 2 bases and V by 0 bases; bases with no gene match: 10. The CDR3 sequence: CASSQEIWRDRYTDTQYF. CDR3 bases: TGTGCCAGCAGCCAAGAAATTTGGCGGGACAGGTACACAGATACGCAGTATTTT.

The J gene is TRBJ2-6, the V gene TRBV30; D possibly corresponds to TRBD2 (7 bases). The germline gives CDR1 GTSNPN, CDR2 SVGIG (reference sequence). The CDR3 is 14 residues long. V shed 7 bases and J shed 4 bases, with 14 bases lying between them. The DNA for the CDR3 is TGTGCCTATCGGGGGGCAGGAGGGGCCAACGTCCTGACTTTC. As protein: CAYRGAGGANVLTF.

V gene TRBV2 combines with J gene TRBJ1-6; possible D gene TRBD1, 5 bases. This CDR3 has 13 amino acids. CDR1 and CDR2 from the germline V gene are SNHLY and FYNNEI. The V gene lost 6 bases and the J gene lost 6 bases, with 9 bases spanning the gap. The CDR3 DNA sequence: TGTGCCAGCAGCCGGGACTTTAATTCACCCCTCCACTTT. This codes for CASSRDFNSPLHF.

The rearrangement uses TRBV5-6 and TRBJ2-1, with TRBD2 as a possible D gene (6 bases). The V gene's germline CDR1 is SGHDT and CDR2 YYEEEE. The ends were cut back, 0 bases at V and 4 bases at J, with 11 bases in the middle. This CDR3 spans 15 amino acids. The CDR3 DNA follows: TGTGCCAGCAGCTTGGCCCTAGCGCATTACAATGAGCAGTTCTTC. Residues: CASSLALAHYNEQFF.

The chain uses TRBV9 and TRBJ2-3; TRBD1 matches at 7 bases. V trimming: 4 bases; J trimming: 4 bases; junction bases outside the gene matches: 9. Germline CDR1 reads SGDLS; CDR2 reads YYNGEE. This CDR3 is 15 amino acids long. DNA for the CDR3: TGTGCCAGCAGCACAGGGGATAGCCACCCAGATACGCAGTATTTT. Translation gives CASSTGDSHPDTQYF.

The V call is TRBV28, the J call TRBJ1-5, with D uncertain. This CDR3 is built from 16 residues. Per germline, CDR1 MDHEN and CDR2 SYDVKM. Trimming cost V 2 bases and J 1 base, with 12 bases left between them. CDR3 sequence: CASSLQRPGSNQPQHF. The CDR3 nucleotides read TGTGCCAGCAGTTTACAGCGTCCGGGGAGCAATCAGCCCCAGCATTTT.

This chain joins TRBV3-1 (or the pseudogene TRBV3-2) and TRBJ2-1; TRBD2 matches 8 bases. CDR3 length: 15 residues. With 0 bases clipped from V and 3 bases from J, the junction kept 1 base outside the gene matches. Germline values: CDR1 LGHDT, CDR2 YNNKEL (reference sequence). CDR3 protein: CASSQDSGSYNEQFF. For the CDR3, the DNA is TGTGCCAGCAGCCAAGACAGCGGGAGCTACAATGAGCAGTTCTTC.

CDR3 bases: TGTGCCAGCAACCCACTAGCGGGAGGGCAAGAGACCCAGTACTTC. Translating it yields CASNPLAGGQETQYF. The rearrangement uses TRBV7-9 and TRBJ2-5; TRBD2 matches at 13 bases. Per the germline V gene, CDR1 is SEHNR and CDR2 is FQNEAQ (reference sequence). With V trimmed by 7 bases and J by 2 bases, 4 bases remained unmatched. CDR3 length: 15 residues.

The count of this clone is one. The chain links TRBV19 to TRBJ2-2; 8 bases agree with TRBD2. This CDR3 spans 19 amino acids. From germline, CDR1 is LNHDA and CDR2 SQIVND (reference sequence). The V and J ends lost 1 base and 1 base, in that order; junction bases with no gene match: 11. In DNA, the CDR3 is TGTGCCAGTAGTATAGGAGCGGGAGAAGTGAATGGGAACACCGGGGAGCTGTTTTTT. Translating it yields CASSIGAGEVNGNTGELFF.

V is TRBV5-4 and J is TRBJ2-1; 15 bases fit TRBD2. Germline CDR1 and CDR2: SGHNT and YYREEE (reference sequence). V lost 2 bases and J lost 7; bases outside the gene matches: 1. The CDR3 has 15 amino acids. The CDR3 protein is CASSLGLAGGNEQFF. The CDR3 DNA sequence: TGTGCCAGCAGCTTAGGACTAGCGGGAGGGAATGAGCAGTTCTTC. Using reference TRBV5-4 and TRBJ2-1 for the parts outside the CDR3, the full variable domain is ETGVTQSPTHLIKTRGQQVTLRCSSQSGHNTVSWYQQALGQGPQFIFQYYREEENGRGNFPPRFSGLQFPNYSSELNVNALELDDSALYLCASSLGLAGGNEQFFGPGTRLTVL.

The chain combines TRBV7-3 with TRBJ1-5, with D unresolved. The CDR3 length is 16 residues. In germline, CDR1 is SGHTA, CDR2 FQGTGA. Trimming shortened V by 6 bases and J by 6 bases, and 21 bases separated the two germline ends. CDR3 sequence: CASSFIGLRWSQPQHF. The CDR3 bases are TGTGCCAGCAGTTTTATCGGACTGAGGTGGTCTCAGCCCCAGCATTTT.

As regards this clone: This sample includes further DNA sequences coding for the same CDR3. The CDR3 sequence is CATSRSGSSYEQYF. DNA of the CDR3: TGTGCCACCAGCCGGAGCGGGAGCTCCTACGAGCAGTACTTC. This chain connects TRBV15 to TRBJ2-7, with 8 bases identical to TRBD2. The CDR3 has 14 amino acids. V gave up 5 bases and J gave up 0 bases; unmatched junction bases: 3. CDR1 is LNHNV and CDR2 is YYDKDF in the germline V gene (reference sequence).

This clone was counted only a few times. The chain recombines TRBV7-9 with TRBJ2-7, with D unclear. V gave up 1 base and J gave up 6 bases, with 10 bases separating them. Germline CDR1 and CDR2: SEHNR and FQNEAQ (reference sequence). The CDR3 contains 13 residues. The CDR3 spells CASSLVEFGEQYF. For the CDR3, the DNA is TGTGCCAGCAGCTTAGTAGAGTTTGGCGAGCAGTACTTC.

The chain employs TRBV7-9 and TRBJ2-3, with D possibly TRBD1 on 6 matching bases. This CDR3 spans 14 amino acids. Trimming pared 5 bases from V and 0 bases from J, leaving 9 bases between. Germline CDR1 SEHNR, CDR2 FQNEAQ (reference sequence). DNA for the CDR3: TGTGCCAGCAGCCGACAGGTCAGCACAGATACGCAGTATTTT. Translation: CASSRQVSTDTQYF.